This TCR beta chain was sequenced in a study of blood T cell repertoires in COVID-19 (dated by TCRdb to 2018 to 2020). As for the study more broadly: Collaborator samples came from the United States, Italy and Spain and covered acute and convalescent phases of COVID-19. The prospective study material was composed of cDNA or gDNA derived from T cells, B-cell-depleted T cells, or PBMCs. Subjects who had been exposed to COVID-19, were actively infected with it, or had recovered from it provided the deeply sampled blood TCRbeta repertoires that made up the dataset. The repertoires were released in a freely available public database meant as a resource for research on the immune response to SARS-CoV-2. Samples were obtained from the ongoing ImmuneRACE study (first 160 participants) and from over 1,000 subjects provided by 6 global collaborators. Sample metadata almost always included a de-identified subject ID, COVID-19 status, age in years and sex. HLA class I and class II types, where available, came from metadata supplied by the sample provider rather than from assay-based typing. Broad study findings and their caveats: The quantity of clinical and demographic metadata differed by source and by participant and was supplied without curation.

The CDR3 has 11 amino acids, counting the end cysteine and phenylalanine. CDR3 DNA only is kept here, 33 bases in frame from base 1. The CDR1 and CDR2 encoded by the germline V gene (reference sequence) are GTSNPN and SVGIG. Concerning this clone: Its cognate antigen has yet to be identified. Per-nucleotide qualities are absent, and no much larger clonotype sits a single base away.

The immunoSEQ Assay, a bias-controlled multiplex PCR, was used to amplify TCRbeta CDR3 regions from genomic DNA. On the study's bioinformatics: Within the assay, amplification of reference gene primers was used to estimate how many nucleated cells each sample contained. To quantify the absolute abundance of each unique TCRbeta CDR3 rearrangement, sequence reads were collapsed and filtered. Productive Simpson clonality was computed per sample as the square root of Simpson's diversity index over productive rearrangements. TCRdb carries this immuneACCESS record with in-frame sequences only. Its versions omit some clonotypes, under half of them owing to an unresolved V gene in the studies checked, with the rest unexplained. V and J calls and clone size follow that table, whereas D and trimming were derived from the DNA. Across this sample there are tens of thousands of clones, with approximately 88% seen only once. The ten biggest clones cover almost 7% of the sample.

Each collaborating institution followed its own protocols to collect whole blood in K2EDTA tubes. For TCRbeta analysis, collaborator samples were shipped as frozen whole blood, as isolated PBMCs, or as DNA extracted from either sample type. The sequence was collected from a woman at least 80 years old with acute or convalescent COVID-19. Material for sequencing was peripheral blood. This sequence uses TRBV30 and TRBJ2-7; the D region possibly corresponds to TRBD2 (7 bases align). CDR3 sequence: CAEGGMYEQYF. Read as DNA, the sequence is TGTGCGGAGGGGGGGATGTACGAGCAGTACTTC.